This T cell receptor (beta chain) was identified in a study of blood T cell repertoires in COVID-19. Study as a whole: Sites in the United States, Italy and Spain provided acute and convalescent COVID-19 samples. Sample material is recorded as cDNA or gDNA derived from T cells, B-cell-depleted T cells, or PBMCs.

TCRdb's copy holds only in-frame clones and misses some; the assay was immunoSEQ multiplex PCR. The table lists about 280,000 clones, more than 80% of them singletons, with 2.5% to 3.5% in the top ten. The sequence came from a woman aged 30 to 39 with active or convalescent COVID-19. Sequencing used peripheral blood.

The CDR3 here is CASSYRGPHNSPLHF. CDR3 sequence (DNA): TGTGCCAGCAGTTACAGGGGGCCCCATAATTCACCCCTCCACTTT. The J gene is TRBJ1-6, the V gene TRBV6-5; 7 bases line up with TRBD1. This CDR3 spans 15 amino acids. With 2 bases clipped from V and 5 bases from J, the junction kept 3 bases outside the gene matches. Germline V gene lookup returns CDR1 MNHEY and CDR2 SVGAGI.